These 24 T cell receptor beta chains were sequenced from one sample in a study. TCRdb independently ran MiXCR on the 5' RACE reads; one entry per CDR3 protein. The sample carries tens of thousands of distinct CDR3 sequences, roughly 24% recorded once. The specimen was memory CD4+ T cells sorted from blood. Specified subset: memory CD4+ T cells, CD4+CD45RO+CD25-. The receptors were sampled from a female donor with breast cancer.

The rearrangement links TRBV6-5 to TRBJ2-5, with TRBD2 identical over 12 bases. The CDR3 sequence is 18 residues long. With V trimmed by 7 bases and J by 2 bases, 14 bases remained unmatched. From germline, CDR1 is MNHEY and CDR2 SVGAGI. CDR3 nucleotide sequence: TGTGCCAGCACCAACGGGCTCGGACTAGCGGGGACACAAGAGACCCAGTACTTC. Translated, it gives CASTNGLGLAGTQETQYF.

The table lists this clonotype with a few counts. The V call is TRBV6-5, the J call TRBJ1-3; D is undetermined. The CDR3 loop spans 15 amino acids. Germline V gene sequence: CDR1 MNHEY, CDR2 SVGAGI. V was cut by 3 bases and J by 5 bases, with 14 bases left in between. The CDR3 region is CASSYSPAERNTIYF. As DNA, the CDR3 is TGTGCCAGCAGTTATAGCCCAGCAGAACGAAACACCATATATTTT.

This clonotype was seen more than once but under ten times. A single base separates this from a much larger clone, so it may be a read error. CDR3 bases: TGTGCCCGCAGTACCCGACAGTTCTACGAGCAGTACTTC. Translation: CARSTRQFYEQYF. The chain joins TRBV27 to TRBJ2-7; the D gene is possibly TRBD1 (5 bases). The germline CDR1 and CDR2 sequences are MNHEY and SMNVEV (reference sequence). The CDR3 sequence is 13 residues long.

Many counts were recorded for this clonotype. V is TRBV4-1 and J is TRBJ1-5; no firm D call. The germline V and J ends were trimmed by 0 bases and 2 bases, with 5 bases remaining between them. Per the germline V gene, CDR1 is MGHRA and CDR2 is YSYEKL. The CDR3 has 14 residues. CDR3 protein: CASSQDRGNQPQHF. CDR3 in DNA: TGCGCCAGCAGCCAAGATAGGGGCAATCAGCCCCAGCATTTT.

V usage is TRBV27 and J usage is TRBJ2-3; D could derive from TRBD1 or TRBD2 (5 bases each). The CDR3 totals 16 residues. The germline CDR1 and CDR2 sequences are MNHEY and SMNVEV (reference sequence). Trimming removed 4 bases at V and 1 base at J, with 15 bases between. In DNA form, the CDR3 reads TGTGCCAGCAGTTCCCTGGGGGTTCTTCGCACAGATACGCAGTATTTT. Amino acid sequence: CASSSLGVLRTDTQYF.

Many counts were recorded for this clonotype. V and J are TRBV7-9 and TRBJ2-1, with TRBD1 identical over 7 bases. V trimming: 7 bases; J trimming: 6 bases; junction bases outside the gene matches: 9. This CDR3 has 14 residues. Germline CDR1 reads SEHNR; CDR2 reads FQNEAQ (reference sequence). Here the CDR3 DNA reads TGTGCCAGCACTGAGACAGGGTTGGTCAATGAGCAGTTCTTC. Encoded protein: CASTETGLVNEQFF. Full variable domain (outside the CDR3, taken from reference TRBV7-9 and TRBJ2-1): DTGVSQNPRHKITKRGQNVTFRCDPISEHNRLYWYRQTLGQGPEFLTYFQNEAQLEKSRLLSDRFSAERPKGSFSTLEIQRTEQGDSAMYLCASTETGLVNEQFFGPGTRLTVL.

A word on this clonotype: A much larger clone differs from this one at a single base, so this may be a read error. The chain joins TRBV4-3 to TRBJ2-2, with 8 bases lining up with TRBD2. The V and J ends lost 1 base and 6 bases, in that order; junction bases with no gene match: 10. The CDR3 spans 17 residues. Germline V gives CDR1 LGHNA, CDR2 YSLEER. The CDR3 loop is CASSQVSTGGPPGELFF. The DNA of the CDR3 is TGCGCCAGCAGCCAAGTCTCTACGGGAGGGCCCCCCGGGGAGCTGTTTTTT.

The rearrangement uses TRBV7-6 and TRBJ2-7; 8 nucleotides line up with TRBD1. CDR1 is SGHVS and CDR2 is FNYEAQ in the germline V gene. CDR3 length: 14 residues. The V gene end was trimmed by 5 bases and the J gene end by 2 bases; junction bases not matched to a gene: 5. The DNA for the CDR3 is TGTGCCAGCAGCAGAGGACAGGGTGCCTACGAGCAGTACTTC. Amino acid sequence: CASSRGQGAYEQYF.

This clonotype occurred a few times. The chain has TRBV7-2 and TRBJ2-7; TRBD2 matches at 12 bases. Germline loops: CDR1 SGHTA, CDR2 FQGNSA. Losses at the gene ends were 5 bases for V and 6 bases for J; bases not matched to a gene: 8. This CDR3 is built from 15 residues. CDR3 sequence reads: CASSLSSGRAFEQYF. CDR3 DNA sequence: TGTGCCAGCAGCCTCTCTAGCGGGAGGGCCTTCGAGCAGTACTTC.

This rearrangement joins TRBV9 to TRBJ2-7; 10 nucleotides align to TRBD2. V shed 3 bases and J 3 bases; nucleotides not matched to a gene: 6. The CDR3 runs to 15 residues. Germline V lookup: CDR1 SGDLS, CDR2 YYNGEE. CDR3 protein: CASSATSGQLYEQYF. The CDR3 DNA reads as TGTGCCAGCAGCGCGACTAGCGGGCAACTCTACGAGCAGTACTTC.

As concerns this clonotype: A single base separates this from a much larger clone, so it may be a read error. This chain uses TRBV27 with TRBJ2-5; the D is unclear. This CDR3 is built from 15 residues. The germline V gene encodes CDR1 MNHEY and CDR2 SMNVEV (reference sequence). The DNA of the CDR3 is TGTGCCGGCAGTTTAGCCCTCGGTTTGGGGGAGACCCAGTACTTC. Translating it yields CAGSLALGLGETQYF.

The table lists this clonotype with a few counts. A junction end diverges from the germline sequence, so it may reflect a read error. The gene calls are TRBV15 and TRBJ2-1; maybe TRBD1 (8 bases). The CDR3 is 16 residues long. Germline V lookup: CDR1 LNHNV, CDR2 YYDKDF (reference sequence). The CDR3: CATGRADRGPGREQFF. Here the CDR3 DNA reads TGTGCCACCGGCAGAGCTGACAGGGGACCCGGGAGGGAGCAGTTCTTC.

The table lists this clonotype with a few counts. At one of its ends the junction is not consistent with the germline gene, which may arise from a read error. In DNA, the CDR3 is TGTGCCAGCAGTTTTCCTGGTCCGGGCAATGAGCTGTTCTTC. It is translated as CASSFPGPGNELFF. V is TRBV12-3 or TRBV12-4 and J is TRBJ2-1; D call uncertain. This CDR3 region has 14 residues.

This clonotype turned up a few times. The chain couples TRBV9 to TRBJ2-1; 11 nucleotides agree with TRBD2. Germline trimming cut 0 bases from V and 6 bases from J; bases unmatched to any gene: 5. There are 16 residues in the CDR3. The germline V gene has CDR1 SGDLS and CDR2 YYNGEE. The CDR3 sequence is CASSVVIAGGLNEQFF. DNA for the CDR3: TGTGCCAGCAGCGTAGTAATAGCGGGGGGGCTCAATGAGCAGTTCTTC.

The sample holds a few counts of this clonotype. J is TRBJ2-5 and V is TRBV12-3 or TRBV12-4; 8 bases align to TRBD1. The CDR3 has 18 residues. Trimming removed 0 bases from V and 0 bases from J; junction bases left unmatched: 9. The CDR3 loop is CASSLAHRGTPYQETQYF. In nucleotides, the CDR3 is TGTGCCAGCAGTTTAGCTCACAGGGGGACCCCGTACCAAGAGACCCAGTACTTC.

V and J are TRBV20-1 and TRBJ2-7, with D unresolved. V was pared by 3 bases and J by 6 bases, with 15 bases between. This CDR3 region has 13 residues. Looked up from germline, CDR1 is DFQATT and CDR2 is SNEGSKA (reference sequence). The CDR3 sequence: CSASGDPRFEQYF. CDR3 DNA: TGCAGTGCTAGTGGGGATCCCAGGTTCGAGCAGTACTTC.

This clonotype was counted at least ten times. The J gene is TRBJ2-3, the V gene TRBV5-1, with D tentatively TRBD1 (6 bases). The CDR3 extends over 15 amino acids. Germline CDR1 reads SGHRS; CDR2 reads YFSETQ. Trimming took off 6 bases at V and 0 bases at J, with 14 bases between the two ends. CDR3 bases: TGCGCCAGCACCTACAGGGATGGGAGCACAGATACGCAGTATTTT. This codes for CASTYRDGSTDTQYF.

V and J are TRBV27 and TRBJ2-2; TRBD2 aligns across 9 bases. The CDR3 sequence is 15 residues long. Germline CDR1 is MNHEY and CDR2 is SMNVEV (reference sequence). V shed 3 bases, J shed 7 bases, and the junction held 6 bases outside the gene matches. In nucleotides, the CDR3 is TGTGCCAGCAGTTTGGTAGCGGGAGCCGGCGGGGAGCTGTTTTTT. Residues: CASSLVAGAGGELFF.

Here the CDR3 DNA reads TGCGCCAGCAGCCAGCGGGAGGGCACAGATACGCAGTATTTT. As protein: CASSQREGTDTQYF. J is TRBJ2-3 and V is TRBV4-3; 8 bases line up with TRBD2. The germline gives CDR1 LGHNA, CDR2 YSLEER. V dropped 3 bases and J dropped 1; count of bases not matched to a gene: 0. This CDR3 has 14 residues.

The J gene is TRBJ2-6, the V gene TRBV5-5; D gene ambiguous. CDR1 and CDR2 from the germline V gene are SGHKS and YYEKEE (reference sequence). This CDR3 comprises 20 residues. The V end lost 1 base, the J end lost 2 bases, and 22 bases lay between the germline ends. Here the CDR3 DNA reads TGTGCCAGCAGCTTGAGTATAGATGCCCGAATTACGACTGGGGCCAACGTCCTGACTTTC. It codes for CASSLSIDARITTGANVLTF.

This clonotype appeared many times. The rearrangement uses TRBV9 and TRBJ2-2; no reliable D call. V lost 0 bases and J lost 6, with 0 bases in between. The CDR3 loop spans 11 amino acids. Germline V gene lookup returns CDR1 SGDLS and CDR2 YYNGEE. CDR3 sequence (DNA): TGTGCCAGCAGCGTAGCCGGGGAGCTGTTTTTT. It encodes CASSVAGELFF. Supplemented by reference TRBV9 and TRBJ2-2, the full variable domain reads DSGVTQTPKHLITATGQRVTLRCSPRSGDLSVYWYQQSLDQGLQFLIQYYNGEERAKGNILERFSAQQFPDLHSELNLSSLELGDSALYFCASSVAGELFFGEGSRLTVL.

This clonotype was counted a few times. The CDR3: CASGRWGVDGELFF. The CDR3 coding sequence is TGTGCCAGCGGTCGATGGGGGGTTGACGGGGAGCTGTTTTTT. This chain links TRBV27 with TRBJ2-2; TRBD2 might be the D (6 bases). The CDR3 loop spans 14 amino acids. V was cut by 8 bases and J by 7 bases, with 17 bases left in between. Germline values: CDR1 MNHEY, CDR2 SMNVEV (reference sequence).

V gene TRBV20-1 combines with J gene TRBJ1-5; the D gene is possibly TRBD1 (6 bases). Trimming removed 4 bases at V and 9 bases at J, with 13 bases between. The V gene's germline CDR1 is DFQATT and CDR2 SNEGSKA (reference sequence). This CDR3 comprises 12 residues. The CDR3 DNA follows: TGCAGTGCTAACGAGGGGGTTTCGCCCCAGCATTTT. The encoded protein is CSANEGVSPQHF.

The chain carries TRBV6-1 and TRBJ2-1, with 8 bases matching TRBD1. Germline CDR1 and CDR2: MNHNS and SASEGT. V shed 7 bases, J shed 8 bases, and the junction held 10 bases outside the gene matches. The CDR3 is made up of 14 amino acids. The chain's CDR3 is CASILTGASDEQFF. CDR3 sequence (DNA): TGTGCCAGCATCTTGACAGGGGCCTCGGATGAGCAGTTCTTC.